Listed here are 18 T cell receptor beta chains from one sample, sequenced in a study of blood T cell repertoires in COVID-19. This table comes from immunoSEQ multiplex PCR, and its TCRdb copy is limited to in-frame clones, with some not included. This table has some 190,000 clones, around nine tenths appearing once. Material: peripheral blood. All receptors derive from a young man with acute or convalescent COVID-19.

V and J are TRBV30 and TRBJ2-7, with D uncertain. Trimming took 4 bases from V and 4 from J, leaving 11 bases between them. The CDR3 is 12 amino acids. Germline V CDR1 and CDR2: GTSNPN, SVGIG (reference sequence). CDR3 coding DNA: TGTGCCTGGAAACAAAACCCATACGAGCAGTACTTC. Translation gives CAWKQNPYEQYF.

The chain has TRBV15 and TRBJ2-1; 9 nucleotides agree with TRBD2. The J segment lost 5 bases and the V segment lost 4 bases, leaving 9 bases of the junction unmatched. The CDR3 consists of 16 residues. CDR1 is LNHNV and CDR2 is YYDKDF in the germline V gene (reference sequence). This CDR3 reads CATSTYGGGANNEQFF. The CDR3 region has the DNA TGTGCCACCAGCACGTACGGCGGGGGGGCTAACAATGAGCAGTTCTTC.

This clone occurred once. The chain uses TRBV5-1 and TRBJ2-7; 7 bases are shared with TRBD2. Per germline, CDR1 SGHRS and CDR2 YFSETQ. This CDR3 has 14 residues. Trimming at V came to 4 bases and at J to 3 bases, leaving 7 bases not matched to a gene. In nucleotides, the CDR3 is TGCGCCAGCAGCGTTGGACTAGTAGGCTACGAGCAGTACTTC. It encodes CASSVGLVGYEQYF.

The V and J genes are TRBV20-1 and TRBJ1-2; D is uncertain. The CDR3 has 11 residues. Deletions cut 5 bases from V and 7 bases from J, with 11 bases between. The germline V gene has CDR1 DFQATT and CDR2 SNEGSKA (reference sequence). The CDR3 loop is CSAAQEPGYTF. CDR3 nucleotides: TGCAGTGCTGCCCAGGAACCTGGCTACACCTTC.

The chain is built from TRBV27 and TRBJ1-5, with D maybe TRBD1 (6 bases). This CDR3 is built from 15 residues. V lost 5 bases, J lost 3 bases, and 14 bases lay in between. Germline CDR1 reads MNHEY; CDR2 reads SMNVEV (reference sequence). DNA for the CDR3: TGTGCCAGCAGTGGGACCCAGGGGCCCAATCAGCCCCAGCATTTT. Protein: CASSGTQGPNQPQHF.

The chain combines TRBV6-5 with TRBJ1-3, with D perhaps matching TRBD1 (5 bases). This CDR3 region has 15 residues. The V and J ends lost 2 bases and 3 bases respectively, with 11 bases between them. Germline CDR1 is MNHEY and CDR2 is SVGAGI. The CDR3 DNA is TGTGCCAGCAGTTACGGAGCCAGGGATGGAAACACCATATATTTT. It is translated as CASSYGARDGNTIYF.

This clone was picked up a small number of times. The chain carries TRBV5-8 and TRBJ1-5; 10 positions agree with TRBD1. V shed 3 bases and J 2 bases; nucleotides not matched to a gene: 5. CDR3 length equals 16 residues. Germline V lookup: CDR1 SGHTS, CDR2 YDEGEE. Here the CDR3 reads CASSSSGTGGNQPQHF. The CDR3 nucleotides read TGTGCCAGCAGCTCCTCCGGGACAGGGGGCAATCAGCCCCAGCATTTT.

V usage is TRBV27 and J usage is TRBJ2-3, with D perhaps TRBD1 (6 bases). This CDR3 region has 13 residues. Trimming cost V 8 bases and J 3 bases, with 12 bases left between them. Per the germline V gene, CDR1 is MNHEY and CDR2 is SMNVEV (reference sequence). The CDR3 spells CASRQVMTDTQYF. Here the CDR3 DNA reads TGTGCCAGCCGACAGGTTATGACAGATACGCAGTATTTT.

This chain uses TRBV5-5 with TRBJ2-3; 7 nucleotides line up with TRBD2. CDR3 length equals 14 residues. The V gene end was trimmed by 7 bases and the J gene end by 4 bases; junction bases not matched to a gene: 9. The germline CDR1 and CDR2 sequences are SGHKS and YYEKEE (reference sequence). This CDR3 is CASPGGSGSDTQYF. As DNA, the CDR3 is TGTGCCAGCCCGGGAGGTAGCGGGTCAGATACGCAGTATTTT. Using reference TRBV5-5 and TRBJ2-3 for the parts outside the CDR3, the full variable domain is DAGVTQSPTHLIKTRGQQVTLRCSPISGHKSVSWYQQVLGQGPQFIFQYYEKEERGRGNFPDRFSARQFPNYSSELNVNALLLGDSALYLCASPGGSGSDTQYFGPGTRLTVL.

This chain joins TRBV7-3 and TRBJ2-3; 8 bases are a match to TRBD1. The CDR3 sequence is 19 residues long. V was clipped by 3 bases and J by 6 bases; unmatched bases: 20. Germline CDR1 is SGHTA and CDR2 is FQGTGA. The CDR3 DNA sequence: TGTGCCAGCAGCTTGCTTTCCCAGGGGGCCGCCCCTCCATTGGATACGCAGTATTTT. As protein: CASSLLSQGAAPPLDTQYF.

The rearrangement links TRBV5-1 to TRBJ2-3, with TRBD2 matching over 11 bases. The V segment lost 2 bases and the J segment 5 bases; nucleotides outside the gene matches: 4. CDR1 is SGHRS, CDR2 YFSETQ, per germline. The CDR3 sequence is 15 residues long. The CDR3 loop is CASSFSGGALDTQYF. The CDR3 DNA sequence: TGCGCCAGCAGCTTTAGCGGGGGGGCCCTAGATACGCAGTATTTT. Based on the CDR3 plus reference TRBV5-1 and TRBJ2-3, the full variable domain is KAGVTQTPRYLIKTRGQQVTLSCSPISGHRSVSWYQQTPGQGLQFLFEYFSETQRNKGNFPGRFSGRQFSNSRSEMNVSTLELGDSALYLCASSFSGGALDTQYFGPGTRLTVL.

The chain employs TRBV9 and TRBJ2-1, with 7 bases that match TRBD2. V trimming: 1 base; J trimming: 10 bases; junction bases outside the gene matches: 14. Per germline, CDR1 SGDLS and CDR2 YYNGEE. CDR3 length equals 16 residues. Here the CDR3 DNA reads TGTGCCAGCAGCGTATGGGGTCTGGCGGGAGTTGAGGAGCAGTTCTTC. The encoded protein is CASSVWGLAGVEEQFF.

CDR3 residues: CAISEGLAILSEQYF. CDR3 coding DNA: TGTGCCATCAGTGAAGGACTAGCAATCCTAAGCGAGCAGTACTTC. The V and J genes are TRBV10-3 and TRBJ2-7, with 8 bases that match TRBD2. With 3 bases clipped from V and 6 bases from J, the junction kept 10 bases outside the gene matches. The CDR3 is made up of 15 amino acids. Germline V CDR1 and CDR2: ENHRY, SYGVKD.

This sequence joins TRBV27 and TRBJ1-1; TRBD1 matches 7 bases. The V and J ends lost 3 bases and 8 bases, in that order; junction bases with no gene match: 6. CDR3 length: 13 residues. Per germline, CDR1 MNHEY and CDR2 SMNVEV (reference sequence). For the CDR3, the DNA is TGTGCCAGCAGTTTGGCTACGGGACAGGAAGCTTTCTTT. As protein: CASSLATGQEAFF.

The chain joins TRBV4-1 to TRBJ2-5; D gene unclear. The V gene lost 5 bases and the J gene lost 0 bases, with 7 bases spanning the gap. This CDR3 region has 13 residues. Germline V gives CDR1 MGHRA, CDR2 YSYEKL. CDR3 DNA: TGCGCCAGCAGCGAGACAAACCAAGAGACCCAGTACTTC. Its protein product is CASSETNQETQYF.

The chain combines TRBV5-6 with TRBJ2-2, with 8 bases identical to TRBD2. The CDR3 is made up of 17 amino acids. The germline V gene encodes CDR1 SGHDT and CDR2 YYEEEE. Unmatched junction bases numbered 8, after V lost 0 bases and J lost 4 bases. This chain's CDR3 is CASSLVGGRSRTGELFF. CDR3 DNA: TGTGCCAGCAGCTTGGTGGGCGGGAGGTCCCGCACCGGGGAGCTGTTTTTT. The complete variable domain, with remaining parts taken from reference TRBV5-6 and TRBJ2-2, reads DAGVTQSPTHLIKTRGQQVTLRCSPKSGHDTVSWYQQALGQGPQFIFQYYEEEERQRGNFPDRFSGHQFPNYSSELNVNALLLGDSALYLCASSLVGGRSRTGELFFGEGSRLTVL.

A few counts support this clone. V gene TRBV5-1 combines with J gene TRBJ2-2; the match to TRBD2 covers 7 bases. Germline CDR1 is SGHRS and CDR2 is YFSETQ. The CDR3 is made up of 17 amino acids. The trim removed 3 bases at V and 6 bases at J, leaving 14 bases unmatched. CDR3 region: CASSWLYAGEEAGELFF. DNA for the CDR3: TGCGCCAGCAGCTGGCTCTATGCGGGAGAGGAAGCCGGGGAGCTGTTTTTT.

The rearrangement joins TRBV18 to TRBJ1-2; 11 positions agree with TRBD1. Trimming cost V 3 bases and J 4 bases; bases outside gene matches: 10. The CDR3 is 17 amino acids. From germline, CDR1 is KGHSH and CDR2 LQKENI. DNA for the CDR3: TGTGCCAGCTCACCCCAGATTCGGGACAGGGGGATCTATGGCTACACCTTC. It translates to CASSPQIRDRGIYGYTF. The complete variable domain, with remaining parts taken from reference TRBV18 and TRBJ1-2, reads NAGVMQNPRHLVRRRGQEARLRCSPMKGHSHVYWYRQLPEEGLKFMVYLQKENIIDESGMPKERFSAEFPKEGPSILRIQQVVRGDSAAYFCASSPQIRDRGIYGYTFGSGTRLTVV.